Listed below are T cell receptor beta chains from one sample, sequenced in a study of PD-1 blockade in classical Hodgkin lymphoma. Profiling relied on immunoSEQ multiplex PCR, and the TCRdb table lists in-frame clones only, not all of them. This sample has approximately 44,000 clones; approximately 71% occur once, and the top ten carry over 2.5%. Sample: peripheral blood mononuclear cells (PBMCs), taken at baseline. The receptors derive from a human donor with classical Hodgkin lymphoma. The CDR3 runs from the conserved cysteine through the conserved F or W. A D gene is named only where the DNA matches it firmly. Size is omitted from some rows. Given values are once, few, many or a class for expanded clones.

TRBV7-9	TRBJ2-2	-	-	TGTGCCAGCAGCTCATCAAGGGGGGAGTCCGGGGAGCTGTTTTTT	CASSSSRGESGELFF
TRBV7-9	TRBJ2-1	-	-	TGTGCCAGCAGCACTATACGACTGACAGGAGACTCCTACAATGAGCAGTTCTTC	CASSTIRLTGDSYNEQFF
TRBV14	TRBJ2-2	-	-	TGTGCCAGCAGCCAACCCAGGGGATGGGCCGGGGAGCTGTTTTTT	CASSQPRGWAGELFF
TRBV9	TRBJ1-5	-	TRBD1	TGTGCCAGCAGCGACGGGACAGGGGTTGGCAATCAGCCCCAGCATTTT	CASSDGTGVGNQPQHF
TRBV7-9	TRBJ2-5	few	TRBD2	TGTGCCAGCAGTTGGGCCCAGCGGGGGGAAGAGACCCAGTACTTC	CASSWAQRGEETQYF
TRBV19	TRBJ2-5	-	-	TGTGCCAGTTCCGTAGGGCATAGGGAGACCCAGTACTTC	CASSVGHRETQYF
TRBV18	TRBJ2-7	-	-	TGTGCCAGCTCACCAGGTGGCGGAGGGACCTACGAGCAGTACTTC	CASSPGGGGTYEQYF
TRBV5-1	TRBJ1-3	-	-	TGCGCCAGCAGCTTGGATGGAGGAAACACCATATATTTT	CASSLDGGNTIYF
TRBV7-8	TRBJ2-7	once	-	TGTGCCAGCAGCTTGGGCGGTAACTACGAGCAGTACTTC	CASSLGGNYEQYF
TRBV9	TRBJ2-7	-	-	TGTGCCAGCAGCGTATCATCAGGAGTATACGAGCAGTACTTC	CASSVSSGVYEQYF
TRBV6-5	TRBJ2-1	-	TRBD1	TGTGCCAGCAGTACAGGGGCGGAGCAGTTCTTC	CASSTGAEQFF
TRBV4-3	TRBJ2-7	-	-	TGCGCCAGCAGCCCCCACCTGGACATTCGAGCCTACGAGCAGTACTTC	CASSPHLDIRAYEQYF
TRBV4-3	TRBJ1-2	-	-	TGCGCCAGCAGCCAAGTACCTGGAACTAACTATGGCTACACCTTC	CASSQVPGTNYGYTF
TRBV25-1	TRBJ2-7	-	-	TGTGCCAGCAGTGGAGTGGGTTGGTTCGAGCAGTACTTC	CASSGVGWFEQYF
TRBV5-1	TRBJ2-1	-	TRBD2	TGCGCCAGCAGCTGGAGACTAGCGGACAATGAGCAGTTCTTC	CASSWRLADNEQFF
TRBV4-1	TRBJ2-7	once	-	TGCGCCAGCAGCCAAACCGTAGGCCGGACAGTTCCCTACGAGCAGTACTTC	CASSQTVGRTVPYEQYF
TRBV28	TRBJ1-1	few	TRBD1	TGTGCCAGCGCTGGGGGGACAGTAGGACTGAACACTGAAGCTTTCTTT	CASAGGTVGLNTEAFF
TRBV7-8	TRBJ2-7	-	-	TGTGCCAGCAGCTTATGGGACCCCGAGGTGAGATCCTACGAGCAGTACTTC	CASSLWDPEVRSYEQYF
TRBV7-6	TRBJ2-3	once	-	TGTGCCAGCAGCCCCCGGGACAATGTTGCAGATACGCAGTATTTT	CASSPRDNVADTQYF
TRBV19	TRBJ1-1	-	-	TGTGCCAGTAGTATGGGCCCGACGGCCACTGAAGCTTTCTTT	CASSMGPTATEAFF
TRBV18	TRBJ1-3	-	-	TGTGCCAGCTCACCACGGGGTGTAGACACCATATATTTT	CASSPRGVDTIYF
TRBV29-1	TRBJ2-3	once	-	TGCAGCGTTGAATCCGGACACCACACAGATACGCAGTATTTT	CSVESGHHTDTQYF
TRBV29-1	TRBJ1-2	-	TRBD1	TGCAGCGCCCGGACAGGGTTCGGCTACACCTTC	CSARTGFGYTF
TRBV7-9	TRBJ2-5	many	TRBD2	TGTGCCAGCAGCCCTAGCGGGGCTCAAGAGACCCAGTACTTC	CASSPSGAQETQYF